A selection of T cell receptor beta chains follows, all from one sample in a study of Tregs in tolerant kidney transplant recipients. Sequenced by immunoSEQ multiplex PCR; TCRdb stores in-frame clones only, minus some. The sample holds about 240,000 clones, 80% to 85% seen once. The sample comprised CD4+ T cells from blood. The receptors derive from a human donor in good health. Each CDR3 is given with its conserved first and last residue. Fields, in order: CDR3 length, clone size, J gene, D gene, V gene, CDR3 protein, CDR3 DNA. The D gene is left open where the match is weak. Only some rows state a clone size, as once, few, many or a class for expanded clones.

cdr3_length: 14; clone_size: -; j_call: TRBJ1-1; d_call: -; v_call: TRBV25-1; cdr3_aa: CASSESQGRTEAFF; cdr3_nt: TGTGCCAGCAGTGAGTCACAGGGAAGAACTGAAGCTTTCTTT
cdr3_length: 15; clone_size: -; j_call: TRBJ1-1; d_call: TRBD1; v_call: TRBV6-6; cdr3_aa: CASTQDRERNTEAFF; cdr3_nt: TGTGCCAGCACCCAGGACAGGGAAAGAAACACTGAAGCTTTCTTT
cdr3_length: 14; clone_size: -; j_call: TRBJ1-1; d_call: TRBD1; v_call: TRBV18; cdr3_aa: CASSPTGQGAGAFF; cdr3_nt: TGTGCCAGCTCACCAACCGGACAGGGGGCGGGAGCTTTCTTT
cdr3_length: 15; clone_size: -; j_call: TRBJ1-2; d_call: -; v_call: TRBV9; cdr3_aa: CASSVDRHDSYGYTF; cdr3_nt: TGTGCCAGCAGCGTAGATCGGCATGACTCGTATGGCTACACCTTC
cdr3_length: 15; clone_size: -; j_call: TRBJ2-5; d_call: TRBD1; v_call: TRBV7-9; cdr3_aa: CASSRTGTAQETQYF; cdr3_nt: TGTGCCAGCAGCCGGACAGGGACCGCGCAAGAGACCCAGTACTTC
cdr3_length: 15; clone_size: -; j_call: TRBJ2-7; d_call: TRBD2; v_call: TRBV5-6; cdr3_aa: CASSSLAGGTYEQYF; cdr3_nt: TGTGCCAGCAGTTCCCTAGCGGGAGGCACCTACGAGCAGTACTTC
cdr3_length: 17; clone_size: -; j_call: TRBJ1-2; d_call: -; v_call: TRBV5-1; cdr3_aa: CASSLALRGPSNYGYTF; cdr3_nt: TGCGCCAGCAGCTTGGCCTTAAGGGGCCCGTCGAACTATGGCTACACCTTC
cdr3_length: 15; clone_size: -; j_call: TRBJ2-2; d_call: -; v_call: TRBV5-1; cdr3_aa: CASSLAGGVTGELFF; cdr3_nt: TGCGCCAGCAGCTTGGCCGGCGGAGTCACCGGGGAGCTGTTTTTT
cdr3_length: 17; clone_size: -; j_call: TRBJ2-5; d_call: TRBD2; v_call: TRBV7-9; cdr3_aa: CASSFPGTSGAQETQYF; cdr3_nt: TGTGCCAGCAGCTTCCCCGGGACTAGCGGGGCTCAAGAGACCCAGTACTTC
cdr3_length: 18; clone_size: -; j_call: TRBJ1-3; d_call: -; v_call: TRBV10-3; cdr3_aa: CAISESGGGERSGNTIYF; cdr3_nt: TGTGCCATCAGTGAGTCTGGGGGGGGCGAGAGGTCTGGAAACACCATATATTTT
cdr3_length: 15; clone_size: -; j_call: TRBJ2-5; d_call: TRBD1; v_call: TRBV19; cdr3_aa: CASSIPGQGKETQYF; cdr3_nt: TGTGCCAGTAGTATCCCCGGACAGGGAAAAGAGACCCAGTACTTC
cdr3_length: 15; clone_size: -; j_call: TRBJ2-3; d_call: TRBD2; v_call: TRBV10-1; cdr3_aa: CASRDSGTSTDTQYF; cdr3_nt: TGCGCCAGCAGGGATAGCGGGACCAGCACAGATACGCAGTATTTT
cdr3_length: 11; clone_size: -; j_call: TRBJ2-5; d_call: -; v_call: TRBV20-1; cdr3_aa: CSAREIQAQYF; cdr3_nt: TGCAGTGCTAGAGAGATCCAGGCCCAGTACTTC
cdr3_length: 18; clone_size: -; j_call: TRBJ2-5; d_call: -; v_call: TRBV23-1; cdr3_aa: CASSQFGPGLPERETQYF; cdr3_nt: TGCGCCAGCAGTCAATTCGGCCCGGGACTCCCCGAGCGGGAGACCCAGTACTTC
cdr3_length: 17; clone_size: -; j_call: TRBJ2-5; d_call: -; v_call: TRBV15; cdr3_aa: CATSRVSVAGRAETQYF; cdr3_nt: TGTGCCACCAGCAGAGTCTCGGTGGCGGGGCGAGCAGAGACCCAGTACTTC
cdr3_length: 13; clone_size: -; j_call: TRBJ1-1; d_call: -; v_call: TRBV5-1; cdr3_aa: CASSVDKNTEAFF; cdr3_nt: TGCGCCAGCAGCGTCGACAAGAACACTGAAGCTTTCTTT
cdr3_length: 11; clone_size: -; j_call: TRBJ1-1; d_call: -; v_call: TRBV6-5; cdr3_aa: CASIRGTEAFF; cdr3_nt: TGTGCCAGCATTAGGGGCACTGAAGCTTTCTTT
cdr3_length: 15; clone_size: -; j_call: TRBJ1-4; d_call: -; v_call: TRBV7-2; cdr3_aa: CASSLDRDPREKLFF; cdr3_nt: TGTGCCAGCAGCTTGGACCGGGACCCGAGAGAAAAACTGTTTTTT
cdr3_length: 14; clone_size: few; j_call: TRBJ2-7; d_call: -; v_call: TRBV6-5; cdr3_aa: CASRDGGANYEQYF; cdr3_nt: TGTGCCAGCAGGGACGGGGGCGCTAATTACGAGCAGTACTTC
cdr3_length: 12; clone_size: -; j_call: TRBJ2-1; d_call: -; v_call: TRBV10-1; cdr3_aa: CASSAQGYEQFF; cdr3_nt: TGCGCCAGCAGTGCCCAGGGCTATGAGCAGTTCTTC
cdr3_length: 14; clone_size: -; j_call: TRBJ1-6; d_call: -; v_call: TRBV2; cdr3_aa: CASSELSYNSPLHF; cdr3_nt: TGTGCCAGCAGTGAACTGAGCTATAATTCACCCCTCCACTTT
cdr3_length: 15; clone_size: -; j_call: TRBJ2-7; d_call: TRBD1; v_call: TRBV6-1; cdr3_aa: CASSGRTGGYYEQYF; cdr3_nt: TGTGCCAGCAGTGGGAGAACAGGGGGATACTACGAGCAGTACTTC
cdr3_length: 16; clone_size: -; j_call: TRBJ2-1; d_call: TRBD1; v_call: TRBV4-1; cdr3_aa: CASSNGQARSMNEQFF; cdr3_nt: TGCGCCAGCAGCAACGGACAGGCTCGTTCTATGAATGAGCAGTTCTTC
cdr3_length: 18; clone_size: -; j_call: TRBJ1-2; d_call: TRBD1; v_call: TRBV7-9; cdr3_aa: CASSSFRDRGRGIYGYTF; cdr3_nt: TGTGCCAGCAGCTCCTTCCGGGACAGGGGGCGCGGGATCTATGGCTACACCTTC
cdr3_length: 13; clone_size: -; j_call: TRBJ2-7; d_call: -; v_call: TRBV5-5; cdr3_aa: CASSSPGSYEQYF; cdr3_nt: TGTGCCAGCAGCTCCCCGGGGTCGTACGAGCAGTACTTC
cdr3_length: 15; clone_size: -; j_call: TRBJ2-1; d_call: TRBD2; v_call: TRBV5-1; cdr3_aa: CASSSGLAEDNEQFF; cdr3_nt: TGCGCCAGCAGCTCGGGACTAGCAGAAGACAATGAGCAGTTCTTC
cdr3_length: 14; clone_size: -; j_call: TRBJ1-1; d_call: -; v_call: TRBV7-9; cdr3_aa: CASSAPGPYTEAFF; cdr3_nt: TGTGCCAGCAGCGCCCCGGGACCGTACACTGAAGCTTTCTTT
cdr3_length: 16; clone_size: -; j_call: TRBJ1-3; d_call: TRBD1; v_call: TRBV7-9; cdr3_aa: CASSLAGQIFGNTIYF; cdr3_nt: TGTGCCAGCAGCTTAGCGGGACAGATTTTTGGAAACACCATATATTTT
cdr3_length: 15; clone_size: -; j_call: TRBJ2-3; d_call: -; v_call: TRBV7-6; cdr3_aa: CASSLGGGGTDTQYF; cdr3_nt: TGTGCCAGCAGCTTAGGCGGAGGGGGCACAGATACGCAGTATTTT
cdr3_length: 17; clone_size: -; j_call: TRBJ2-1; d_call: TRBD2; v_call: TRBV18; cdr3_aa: CASSPRFGGSSVSEQFF; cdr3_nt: TGTGCCAGCTCACCAAGGTTCGGCGGGAGTTCGGTCAGTGAGCAGTTCTTC
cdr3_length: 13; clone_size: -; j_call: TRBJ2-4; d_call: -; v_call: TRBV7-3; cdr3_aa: CASSFARGDIQYF; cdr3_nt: TGTGCCAGCAGCTTTGCCAGGGGAGACATTCAGTACTTC
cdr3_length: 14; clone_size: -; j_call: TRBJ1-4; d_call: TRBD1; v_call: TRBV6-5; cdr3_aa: CASSNRGQNEKLFF; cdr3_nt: TGTGCCAGCAGTAACAGGGGGCAAAATGAAAAACTGTTTTTT
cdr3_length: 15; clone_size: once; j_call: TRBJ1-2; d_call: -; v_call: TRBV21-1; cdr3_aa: CASSNRNREHGGYTF; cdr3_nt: TGTGCCAGCAGCAATCGGAACAGGGAGCACGGGGGCTACACCTTC
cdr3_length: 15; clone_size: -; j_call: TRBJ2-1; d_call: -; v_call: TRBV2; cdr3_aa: CATPQGTSFYNEQFF; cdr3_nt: TGTGCCACACCACAGGGGACTAGTTTCTACAATGAGCAGTTCTTC
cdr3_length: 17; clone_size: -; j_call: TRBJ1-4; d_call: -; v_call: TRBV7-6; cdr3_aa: CASSRTQLDGPNEKLFF; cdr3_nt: TGTGCCAGCAGCCGGACCCAGCTGGACGGACCTAATGAAAAACTGTTTTTT
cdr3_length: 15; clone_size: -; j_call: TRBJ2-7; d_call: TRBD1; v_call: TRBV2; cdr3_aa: CASSLGQGETYEQYF; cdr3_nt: TGTGCCAGCAGCCTGGGACAGGGCGAAACCTACGAGCAGTACTTC
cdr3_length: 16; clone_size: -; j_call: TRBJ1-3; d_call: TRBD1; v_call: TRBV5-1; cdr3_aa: CASSHGTVGSGNTIYF; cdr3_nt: TGCGCCAGCAGCCATGGGACAGTCGGCTCTGGAAACACCATATATTTT
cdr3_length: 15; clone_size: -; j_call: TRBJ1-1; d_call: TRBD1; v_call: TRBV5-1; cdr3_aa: CASSPNRGHGTEAFF; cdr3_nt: TGCGCCAGCAGCCCTAACAGGGGGCACGGCACTGAAGCTTTCTTT
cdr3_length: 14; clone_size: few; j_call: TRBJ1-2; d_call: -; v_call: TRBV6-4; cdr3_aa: CASSDSRLLGGYTF; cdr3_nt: TGTGCCAGCAGTGACAGTCGGCTTCTGGGCGGCTACACCTTC
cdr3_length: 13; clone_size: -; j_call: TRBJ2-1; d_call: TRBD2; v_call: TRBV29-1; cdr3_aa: CSVGLAGVNEQFF; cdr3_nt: TGCAGCGTCGGACTAGCGGGAGTAAATGAGCAGTTCTTC
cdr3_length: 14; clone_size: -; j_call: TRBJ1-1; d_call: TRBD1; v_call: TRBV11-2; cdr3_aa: CAISLGQGQTEAFF; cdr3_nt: TGTGCCATCAGCCTTGGACAGGGGCAAACTGAAGCTTTCTTT
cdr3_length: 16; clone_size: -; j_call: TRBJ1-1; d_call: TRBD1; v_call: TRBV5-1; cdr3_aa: CASSHEIGQGNTEAFF; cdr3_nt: TGCGCCAGCAGCCATGAAATAGGACAGGGGAACACTGAAGCTTTCTTT